This T cell receptor beta chain was recovered during a study of T-cell memory formation after mild COVID-19. TCRdb reprocessed the 5' RACE reads with MiXCR, giving one entry per CDR3 protein. In the table there are about 100,000 distinct CDR3 sequences, over 8.5% of which are singletons. The CDR3 length is 14 residues. CDR1 and CDR2 from the germline V gene are DFQATT and SNEGSKA (reference sequence). Between the trimmed V and J ends, which lost 1 base and 0 bases, there was a span of 9 bases. Points from the study as a whole: Some clones that responded turned up in pre-infection memory, which suggests that cross-reactive memory joined in. Day 15 to 85 contracting clones showed balanced CD4/CD8; day 15 to 37 expanders favored CD4+. Clones from the second wave (peaking day 37) had unconfirmed SARS-CoV-2 specificity.

At least ten counts were recorded for this clonotype. The antigen remains unidentified. The chain combines TRBV20-1 with TRBJ2-5; D gene uncertain. The clonotype comes from a young man who had mild COVID-19 (a few samples of this study predate the infection). Cell type and time point are not known. The sequenced material came from PBMCs or a T cell subset sorted from them (not recorded which). The CDR3 loop is CSARGVSYQETQYF. As DNA, the CDR3 is TGCAGTGCTAGAGGTGTATCGTACCAAGAGACCCAGTACTTC.